The 14 T cell receptor beta chains below all came from one sample that was sequenced in a study of blood T cell repertoires in COVID-19. Measured with immunoSEQ multiplex PCR; TCRdb has only the in-frame clones, and not every one. Of under 25,000 clones listed, about nine tenths are singletons. Sequencing used peripheral blood. The receptors were gathered from a woman older than 75 with acute or convalescent COVID-19.

The gene calls are TRBV5-1 and TRBJ1-6; TRBD1 agrees at 8 bases. CDR3 size: 15 residues. CDR1 is SGHRS, CDR2 YFSETQ, per germline. J was trimmed by 9 bases and V by 4 bases; bases with no gene match: 9. CDR3 sequence: CASSPRQGPSSPLHF. For the CDR3, the DNA is TGCGCCAGCAGCCCGAGACAGGGGCCCTCTTCACCCCTCCACTTT.

The genes are TRBV18 and TRBJ2-6, with D maybe TRBD2 (6 bases). The CDR3 length is 15 residues. The germline V and J ends were trimmed by 2 bases and 4 bases, with 9 bases remaining between them. The germline V gene has CDR1 KGHSH and CDR2 LQKENI. The CDR3 DNA sequence: TGTGCCAGCTCACCAGGGGAGGCAGGGGCCAACGTCCTGACTTTC. Its protein product is CASSPGEAGANVLTF.

As DNA, the CDR3 is TGTGCCATCAGTGATGTGGGACAGGGGAAGAACACTGAAGCTTTCTTT. It codes for CAISDVGQGKNTEAFF. J is TRBJ1-1 and V is TRBV10-3, with 10 bases aligning to TRBD1. Germline V gives CDR1 ENHRY, CDR2 SYGVKD. The CDR3 runs to 16 residues. Germline trimming cut 3 bases from V and 1 base from J; bases unmatched to any gene: 5.

V is TRBV6-2 or TRBV6-3 and J is TRBJ2-1; TRBD2 matches at 16 bases. Trimming at V came to 0 bases and at J to 8 bases, leaving 7 bases not matched to a gene. This CDR3 is built from 18 residues. CDR1 is MNHEY, CDR2 SVGEGT, per germline. CDR3 bases: TGTGCCAGCAGTTACTCGGGACTAGCGGGAGGGCCTCCGGATGAGCAGTTCTTC. Encoded protein: CASSYSGLAGGPPDEQFF.

The rearrangement links TRBV7-2 to TRBJ1-2; a weak D match, TRBD1 (5 bases). The CDR3 spans 14 residues. Trimming left V 4 bases short and J 7 bases short, with 16 bases between. Germline loops: CDR1 SGHTA, CDR2 FQGNSA. Here the CDR3 DNA reads TGTGCCAGCAGCTCCCGCGACAGATTTTCTGGCTACACCTTC. Translating gives CASSSRDRFSGYTF.

The V and J genes are TRBV9 and TRBJ2-1, with a tentative D call TRBD1 (6 bases). V was cut by 0 bases and J by 4 bases, with 23 bases left in between. The CDR3 is 19 amino acids. Germline-derived CDR1 and CDR2 are SGDLS and YYNGEE. The CDR3 spells CASSVALTRRDISYNEQFF. The CDR3 bases are TGTGCCAGCAGCGTAGCCCTCACCCGCCGGGACATCTCATACAATGAGCAGTTCTTC.

This chain joins TRBV7-8 and TRBJ1-2; maybe TRBD1 (5 bases). Germline CDR1 reads SGHVS; CDR2 reads FQNEAQ. The CDR3 is made up of 14 amino acids. Trimming pared 5 bases from V and 0 bases from J, leaving 10 bases between. The CDR3 reads CASSVKTANYGYTF. The CDR3 DNA is TGTGCCAGCAGCGTTAAGACAGCTAACTATGGCTACACCTTC.

The chain recombines TRBV11-2 with TRBJ2-2; D might be TRBD1 (5 bases). The CDR3 consists of 15 residues. The V and J ends lost 1 base and 5 bases respectively, with 11 bases between them. Germline V gene lookup returns CDR1 SGHAT and CDR2 FQNNGV. CDR3 in amino acids: CASSLAGAGTGELFF. The CDR3 DNA follows: TGTGCCAGCAGCTTAGCTGGGGCTGGGACCGGGGAGCTGTTTTTT.

This chain links TRBV7-9 with TRBJ1-4, with D possibly matching TRBD1 (5 bases). CDR1 and CDR2 from the germline V gene are SEHNR and FQNEAQ (reference sequence). Trimming cost V 1 base and J 5 bases, with 11 bases left between them. This CDR3 comprises 15 residues. In nucleotides, the CDR3 is TGTGCCAGCAGCTTAGGAGGCAGGGAAAATGAAAAACTGTTTTTT. Protein product: CASSLGGRENEKLFF.

The chain carries TRBV19 and TRBJ1-1; TRBD1 is a possible D gene (5 bases). Germline V gene sequence: CDR1 LNHDA, CDR2 SQIVND (reference sequence). The CDR3 is 14 amino acids. V lost 3 bases, J lost 2 bases, and 10 bases lay in between. The CDR3 spells CASSIGGGNTEAFF. The CDR3 region has the DNA TGTGCCAGTAGTATTGGCGGGGGTAACACTGAAGCTTTCTTT.

In its sample, this clone was seen a few times. The chain is built from TRBV7-2 and TRBJ2-7; TRBD2 matches at 8 bases. The CDR3 is 17 amino acids. Germline trimming cut 5 bases from V and 3 bases from J; bases unmatched to any gene: 15. Germline V CDR1 and CDR2: SGHTA, FQGNSA. DNA of the CDR3: TGTGCCAGCAGCGCAAGGCTTTCCGATAGCGGGAACTACGAGCAGTACTTC. Its translation: CASSARLSDSGNYEQYF.

J is TRBJ2-1 and V is TRBV9, with 9 positions matching TRBD1. V lost 2 bases to trimming and J lost 9 bases; unmatched junction nucleotides: 9. The CDR3 has 15 amino acids. Germline lookup yields CDR1 SGDLS and CDR2 YYNGEE. The CDR3 loop reads CASSVPGTGSREQFF. In nucleotides, the CDR3 is TGTGCCAGCAGCGTCCCCGGGACAGGGTCGCGTGAGCAGTTCTTC. Looking up the rest from reference TRBV9 and TRBJ2-1 gives the full variable domain: DSGVTQTPKHLITATGQRVTLRCSPRSGDLSVYWYQQSLDQGLQFLIQYYNGEERAKGNILERFSAQQFPDLHSELNLSSLELGDSALYFCASSVPGTGSREQFFGPGTRLTVL.

The chain links TRBV6-5 to TRBJ1-1; no reliable D call. The germline V gene encodes CDR1 MNHEY and CDR2 SVGAGI. The CDR3 sequence is 13 residues long. Trimming stripped 7 bases from V and 1 base from J, with 10 bases between. CDR3 residues: CASTRITNTEAFF. The CDR3, as DNA: TGTGCCAGCACGCGCATAACGAACACTGAAGCTTTCTTT.

This clone was detected only once. The chain carries TRBV2 and TRBJ2-4; TRBD1 agrees at 7 bases. Unmatched junction bases numbered 6, after V lost 10 bases and J lost 0 bases. The CDR3 is 14 amino acids. CDR1 SNHLY and CDR2 FYNNEI come from the germline V gene. This chain's CDR3 is CAINRGVAKNIQYF. In DNA form, the CDR3 reads TGTGCCATAAACAGGGGAGTAGCCAAAAACATTCAGTACTTC.